These T cell receptor beta chains were read from a single sample in a study of T cells expressing NK-cell markers. Following a re-call of the 5' RACE reads, TCRdb has one entry per CDR3 protein and lacks DNA. The sample yields 400,000 or so distinct CDR3 sequences, of which the top ten take up about 10%. Material: blood T cells: a sorted CD56 or NKG2C T cell subset, CD4+ or CD8+ T cells, or bulk PBMC T cells (not recorded which). The receptors come from a woman aged 45-59 years in good health. The CDR3 runs from the conserved cysteine through the conserved F or W.

j_gene,v_gene,CDR3aa
TRBJ1-2,TRBV29-1,CSVDLPRRVFRNYGYTF
TRBJ2-2,TRBV29-1,CSASGAGELFF
TRBJ2-1,TRBV4-1,CASSQGFGTPHFF
TRBJ2-1,TRBV20-1,CSARSGRADEQFF
TRBJ2-3,TRBV9,CASSDGQLTDTQYF
TRBJ2-6,TRBV4-1,CASRSEAGLGANVLTF
TRBJ2-3,TRBV19,CASGSASTDTQYF
TRBJ2-5,TRBV27,CASSLLAGGFGETQYF
TRBJ2-1,TRBV20-1,CSARDMSSGVGEQFF
TRBJ2-6,TRBV12-3/TRBV12-4,CASSLVPGGGGANVLTF
TRBJ2-5,TRBV3-1,CASSQAGRETQYF
TRBJ1-1,TRBV5-1,CASRADKGRTNTEAFF
TRBJ2-3,TRBV12-3/TRBV12-4,CASSKQGSGVTDTQYF
TRBJ2-1,TRBV5-1,CASSFRDRGDNEQFF
TRBJ2-1,TRBV20-1,CSAPGKSEQFF
TRBJ2-5,TRBV7-7,CASSFGEGKETQYF
TRBJ2-1,TRBV28,CASSSPRGGSGLASNEQFF
TRBJ1-1,TRBV4-1,CASSPKGAPAPSNTEAFF
TRBJ2-3,TRBV24-1,CATSDFTSGSTDTQYF
TRBJ1-1,TRBV7-9,CASSLVSDWNTEAFF
TRBJ2-7,TRBV5-1,CASSIGTDSAEQYF
TRBJ2-7,TRBV6-5,CASRRVAGDSYEQYF
TRBJ2-3,TRBV3-1,CASSQRSGADTQYF
TRBJ1-2,TRBV18,CASSPKRGQEGYTF
TRBJ2-7,TRBV12-5,CASGLGTGAYEQYF
TRBJ1-2,TRBV12-3/TRBV12-4,CASSISTANTYGYTF
TRBJ2-1,TRBV7-9,CASSLRREGLYNEQFF
TRBJ2-7,TRBV12-3/TRBV12-4,CASRTGFEQYF
TRBJ2-7,TRBV7-9,CASSLVGTPVDEQYF
TRBJ1-4,TRBV5-1,CASRRGQADTEKLFF
TRBJ1-3,TRBV7-2,CASSSTASGNTIYF
TRBJ2-3,TRBV20-1,CSARDEVRDTQYF
TRBJ1-5,TRBV29-1,CSVDQGANQPQHF
TRBJ2-1,TRBV14,CASSRGTSSYNEQFF
TRBJ1-2,TRBV29-1,CSVGPDGEGGYTF
TRBJ2-1,TRBV7-3,CASRAGTSGSSEQFF
TRBJ2-7,TRBV12-3/TRBV12-4,CASNRDRVGEQYF
TRBJ2-1,TRBV12-3/TRBV12-4,CASRPRVGLAVNEQFF
TRBJ2-7,TRBV29-1,CSVEKGPSYEQYF
TRBJ2-3,TRBV24-1,CAIANMQDDTDTQYF
TRBJ2-7,TRBV20-1,CSARTGGTSGRAGHEQYF
TRBJ2-1,TRBV12-3/TRBV12-4,CASRSTSRQSSYNEQFF
TRBJ1-1,TRBV20-1,CSANKVTEAFF
TRBJ1-2,TRBV2,CASSEEGQGFLFYGYTF
TRBJ1-6,TRBV20-1,CSARDLKGNYNSPLHF
TRBJ2-1,TRBV11-3,CASSPRTRLAREQFF
TRBJ2-7,TRBV10-3,CAISAGTVFAYEQYF
TRBJ2-1,TRBV29-1,CSAPGQGFANEQFF
TRBJ2-1,TRBV5-1,CASSPETVSSYNEQFF